This T cell receptor beta chain was identified in a study of cytomegalovirus exposure and HLA in healthy donors. Study observations and caveats: In an earlier analysis, productive rearrangement rates for most beta V segments clustered near 87% or 30%. Later analysis revealed greater clonal expansion in HLA-associated TCR beta chains than in equally common others.

This CDR3 is built from 17 residues. Germline CDR1 MDHEN, CDR2 SYDVKM. J gave up 0 bases and V 5 bases, and 2 bases lay outside the gene matches. On this clone: What it binds is not known.

It was with 60 Vbeta and 13 Jbeta primers that the PCR ran. Only in-frame clones appear in the TCRdb table, and some are missing; sequencing was by immunoSEQ multiplex PCR. The table lists 70,000 to 90,000 clones, about 60% of them singletons. The sequence came from a woman aged 40 to 55 in good health and CMV-seropositive. Input material: PBMCs. V and J are TRBV28 and TRBJ2-2, with TRBD2 matching over 14 bases. CDR3 in DNA: TGTGCCAGCAGTCGACTAGCGGGAGGGACGAACACCGGGGAGCTGTTTTTT. Amino acid sequence: CASSRLAGGTNTGELFF.